Listed below are T cell receptor beta chains from one sample, sequenced in a study of breast tumors, draining lymph nodes, adjacent tissues. Using its own MiXCR run on the multiplex PCR reads, TCRdb lists one record per CDR3 protein. The table records about 230,000 distinct CDR3 sequences, approximately 29% of them present only once. Sequencing used axillary lymph node tissue. The receptors here all came from a female donor with breast cancer. Some clones in this sample may be carry-over from other donors' samples. Each CDR3 is given with its conserved first and last residue. A D gene is named only where the DNA matches it firmly. A row's size may be missing; if present it is once, few, many or a size class.

size,D,length,J,V,CDR3,DNA
few,.,11,TRBJ1-1,TRBV6-6,CASAVGAEAFF,TGTGCCAGCGCGGTGGGGGCTGAAGCTTTCTTT
many,TRBD2,15,TRBJ2-7,TRBV9,CASSAGTSGRDEQYF,TGTGCCAGCAGTGCCGGGACTAGCGGGAGGGACGAGCAGTACTTC
.,.,14,TRBJ1-1,TRBV5-1,CASSPGTTNTEAFF,TGCGCCAGCAGCCCCGGGACAACGAACACTGAAGCTTTCTTT
.,.,16,TRBJ2-5,TRBV30,CAWNRGTHGSQETQYF,TGTGCCTGGAATCGTGGGACCCACGGGTCCCAAGAGACCCAGTACTTC
many,.,14,TRBJ1-3,TRBV12-3/TRBV12-4,CASSPYDSGNTIYF,TGTGCCAGCAGCCCCTACGACTCTGGAAACACCATATATTTT
many,TRBD2,18,TRBJ2-7,TRBV5-1,CASRTTGLAGADTYEQYF,TGCGCCAGCAGGACAACGGGACTAGCGGGAGCCGACACCTACGAGCAGTACTTC
many,.,15,TRBJ2-1,TRBV24-1,CATADEGVRIGEQFF,TGTGCCACCGCGGATGAGGGGGTAAGAATAGGTGAGCAGTTCTTC
many,.,12,TRBJ2-3,TRBV5-5,CASSFGQNTQYF,TGTGCCAGCAGCTTCGGACAAAATACGCAGTATTTT
many,.,12,TRBJ2-1,TRBV5-6,CASSLSGWEQFF,TGTGCCAGCAGCCTGTCAGGGTGGGAGCAGTTCTTC
.,.,16,TRBJ1-5,TRBV7-9,CASSGLGTASNQPQHF,TGTGCCAGCAGCGGTTTGGGAACAGCCTCTAATCAGCCCCAGCATTTT
many,TRBD1,16,TRBJ2-2,TRBV5-1,CASSFSGQGVPGELFF,TGCGCCAGCAGCTTCTCGGGACAGGGGGTCCCCGGGGAGCTGTTTTTT
many,.,17,TRBJ1-1,TRBV7-9,CASSLPGTGMELTEAFF,TGTGCCAGCAGCCTCCCAGGTACAGGGATGGAGCTCACTGAAGCTTTCTTT
.,.,14,TRBJ2-3,TRBV2,CASSPGHSTDTQYF,TGTGCCAGCAGTCCGGGACACAGCACAGATACGCAGTATTTT
many,.,14,TRBJ2-1,TRBV6-6,CATSRTRDYNEQFF,TGTGCCACCAGCCGGACGCGGGATTACAATGAGCAGTTCTTC
.,.,14,TRBJ2-4,TRBV5-5,CASSGSSAGNIQYF,TGTGCCAGCAGCGGTAGTAGCGCGGGAAACATTCAGTACTTC
.,.,13,TRBJ1-5,TRBV5-1,CASRATEDRPQHF,TGCGCCAGCAGAGCAACAGAGGATCGGCCCCAGCATTTT
.,.,13,TRBJ1-2,TRBV10-3,CAISERVVEGYTF,TGTGCCATCAGTGAACGGGTGGTAGAAGGCTACACCTTC
many,TRBD2,14,TRBJ2-3,TRBV19,CASTAGGGTDTQYF,TGTGCCAGTACCGCGGGGGGGGGCACAGATACGCAGTATTTT
many,.,14,TRBJ1-2,TRBV7-2,CASATGRPGTGYTF,TGTGCCAGCGCCACGGGACGGCCCGGTACAGGCTACACCTTC
.,TRBD2,16,TRBJ2-7,TRBV20-1,CSASVGAGLAVYEQYF,TGCAGTGCTAGTGTTGGGGCGGGACTAGCGGTTTACGAGCAGTACTTC
many,.,14,TRBJ2-5,TRBV18,CASSPGATQETQYF,TGTGCCAGCTCACCGGGGGCAACCCAAGAGACCCAGTACTTC
.,.,14,TRBJ1-5,TRBV6-4,CASSQSGVNQPQHF,TGTGCCAGCAGCCAGTCGGGGGTCAATCAGCCCCAGCATTTT
few,.,16,TRBJ2-6,TRBV6-5,CASSSSTGSGANVLTF,TGTGCCAGCAGTTCATCGACAGGCTCTGGGGCCAACGTCCTGACTTTC
many,.,16,TRBJ2-3,TRBV12-3/TRBV12-4,CASSFGASRSTDTQYF,TGTGCCAGCAGTTTCGGGGCCAGCCGCAGCACAGATACGCAGTATTTT
.,.,16,TRBJ1-5,TRBV2,CASSARDPTANQPQHF,TGTGCCAGCAGTGCTAGAGATCCGACAGCTAATCAGCCCCAGCATTTT
few,.,14,TRBJ1-2,TRBV5-4,CASSDPDTAVRYTF,TGTGCCAGCAGCGACCCGGACACGGCGGTCCGGTACACCTTC
many,.,12,TRBJ1-2,TRBV5-5,CASSRTADGYTF,TGTGCCAGCAGCCGGACTGCTGATGGCTACACCTTC
many,TRBD1,17,TRBJ1-5,TRBV19,CASRNPTGERGNQPQHF,TGTGCCAGTAGAAATCCTACAGGGGAAAGGGGCAATCAGCCCCAGCATTTT
many,TRBD2,14,TRBJ2-3,TRBV9,CASGSGSKTDTQYF,TGTGCCAGCGGTAGCGGGAGTAAGACAGATACGCAGTATTTT
.,TRBD2,17,TRBJ2-1,TRBV24-1,CAASDNSIAGVYNEQFF,TGTGCCGCCAGTGACAACTCTATAGCGGGAGTCTACAATGAACAGTTCTTC
many,TRBD2,16,TRBJ2-1,TRBV7-2,CASSLMGGSGRDEQFF,TGTGCCAGCAGCCTTATGGGAGGTAGCGGGAGAGATGAGCAGTTCTTC